One sample yielded the 8 T cell receptor beta chains listed below, sequenced in a study of T cells after yellow fever vaccination. TCRdb re-derived calls from the 5' RACE reads in MiXCR, one entry per CDR3 protein. There are around 320,000 distinct CDR3 sequences in the sample; roughly 4.3% occur only once, and roughly a fifth lies in the top ten. Here the sequenced sample was PBMCs, taken 15 days after the yellow fever booster vaccination. The receptors shown here come from a man aged 18-30 years who received the YFV17D yellow fever vaccine.

This clonotype was seen repeatedly, ten times or more. The chain couples TRBV6-6 to TRBJ1-1, with TRBD1 matching over 10 bases. This CDR3 comprises 17 residues. V trimming: 6 bases; J trimming: 0 bases; junction bases outside the gene matches: 10. The germline V gene has CDR1 MNHNY and CDR2 SVGAGI (reference sequence). CDR3 coding DNA: TGTGCCAGCAGAGATCTAGGACAGGGGGTGATGAACACTGAAGCTTTCTTT. As protein: CASRDLGQGVMNTEAFF.

This clonotype was found a few times. The chain recombines TRBV11-2 with TRBJ1-4; D might be TRBD1 (5 bases). The V gene lost 5 bases and the J gene lost 8 bases, with 15 bases spanning the gap. Germline V gene sequence: CDR1 SGHAT, CDR2 FQNNGV. This CDR3 has 14 residues. The CDR3 DNA reads as TGTGCCAGCAGCCTCGACAGCTTCTCCGAAAAACTGTTTTTT. Its translation is CASSLDSFSEKLFF.

V gene TRBV4-2 combines with J gene TRBJ2-4; 7 nucleotides agree with TRBD1. V was pared by 3 bases and J by 13 bases, with 9 bases of the junction left unmatched. The V gene's germline CDR1 is LGHNA and CDR2 YNFKEQ. CDR3 size: 13 residues. CDR3: CASSHDGRDRQYF. The CDR3 nucleotides are TGTGCCAGCAGCCATGACGGCCGGGACAGACAGTACTTC.

The rearrangement joins TRBV5-1 to TRBJ1-2, with D uncertain. Trimming pared 4 bases from V and 6 bases from J, leaving 13 bases between. Germline-derived CDR1 and CDR2 are SGHRS and YFSETQ. The CDR3 extends over 13 amino acids. The CDR3 reads CASSERPGDGYTF. Written as DNA, the CDR3 is TGCGCCAGCAGCGAAAGACCTGGGGATGGCTACACCTTC.

The table lists this clonotype with many counts. This chain uses TRBV6-2 or TRBV6-3 with TRBJ2-1, with 13 bases matching TRBD2. CDR3 length: 16 residues. With V trimmed by 4 bases and J by 7 bases, 7 bases remained unmatched. Germline V gives CDR1 MNHEY, CDR2 SVGEGT. CDR3 protein: CASSSWTSGGRNEQFF. The CDR3 coding sequence is TGTGCCAGCAGTTCCTGGACTAGCGGGGGCCGAAATGAGCAGTTCTTC.

This clonotype was seen a few times. This chain joins TRBV7-9 and TRBJ2-1; D is ambiguous. Trimming pared 4 bases from V and 7 bases from J, leaving 23 bases between. This CDR3 has 17 amino acids. Germline V gives CDR1 SEHNR, CDR2 FQNEAQ (reference sequence). CDR3 DNA sequence: TGTGCCAGCAGCTCGATTTTAGAGGCCCTGAACCCAAATGAGCAGTTCTTC. Translated, it gives CASSSILEALNPNEQFF.

This clonotype was found a few times. The chain carries TRBV15 and TRBJ2-7; 7 bases agree with TRBD1. Per germline, CDR1 LNHNV and CDR2 YYDKDF (reference sequence). J gave up 5 bases and V 4 bases, and 8 bases lay outside the gene matches. The CDR3 has 14 residues. DNA of the CDR3: TGTGCCACCAGCAAAGGACAGGCGGCTGACGAGCAGTACGTC. Translated: CATSKGQAADEQYV.

This clonotype appeared many times. This sequence joins TRBV12-3 or TRBV12-4 and TRBJ1-4; possibly TRBD1 for D (5 bases). This CDR3 has 14 residues. With 5 bases removed from V and 7 bases from J, the gap between germline ends came to 14 bases. DNA of the CDR3: TGTGCCAGCAGTGTGGACATGAGGGGTGAAAAACTGTTTTTT. Protein sequence: CASSVDMRGEKLFF.